These 5 T cell receptor beta chains originate from one sample sequenced in a study of blood T cell repertoires in COVID-19. Produced via immunoSEQ multiplex PCR; TCRdb's table is partial and in-frame only. The data contain approximately 200,000 clones, 87% of them singletons. Source material: PBMCs or T cells enriched from blood (not recorded which). These receptors were obtained from a woman aged 25-40 years who had recovered from COVID-19.

V usage is TRBV6-4 and J usage is TRBJ2-3, with 7 bases fitting TRBD1. V shed 2 bases and J 1 base; nucleotides not matched to a gene: 6. CDR3 size: 16 residues. Germline V gives CDR1 MRHNA, CDR2 SNTAGT. As DNA, the CDR3 is TGTGCCAGCAGTGACACGGGCGGACAGGGCACAGATACGCAGTATTTT. Protein sequence: CASSDTGGQGTDTQYF.

The rearrangement uses TRBV15 and TRBJ2-3; 10 bases align to TRBD2. V shed 3 bases and J 5 bases; nucleotides not matched to a gene: 2. CDR1 is LNHNV, CDR2 YYDKDF, per germline (reference sequence). This CDR3 is built from 14 residues. CDR3 in amino acids: CATSSSGGEDTQYF. CDR3 nucleotide sequence: TGTGCCACCAGCAGCAGCGGGGGGGAAGATACGCAGTATTTT.

The J gene is TRBJ1-2, the V gene TRBV11-1, with D perhaps TRBD1 (5 bases). V was pared by 0 bases and J by 5 bases, with 10 bases between. The CDR3 is 14 amino acids. CDR1 SGHAT and CDR2 FQDESV come from the germline V gene (reference sequence). CDR3 loop: CASSLAGRPYGYTF. The CDR3 nucleotides are TGTGCCAGCAGCTTAGCGGGGCGTCCTTATGGCTACACCTTC.

On this clone itself: Other DNA sequences in the sample encode the same CDR3. This chain links TRBV5-1 with TRBJ1-1; no clear D gene. Per the germline V gene, CDR1 is SGHRS and CDR2 is YFSETQ. The V gene lost 0 bases and the J gene lost 1 base, with 7 bases spanning the gap. CDR3 size: 14 residues. The CDR3 protein is CASSLAGQNTEAFF. The CDR3 DNA reads as TGCGCCAGCAGCTTGGCTGGGCAGAACACTGAAGCTTTCTTT.

The chain recombines TRBV6-2 or TRBV6-3 with TRBJ1-2, with 7 positions matching TRBD1. Germline V gene data show CDR1 as MNHEY and CDR2 as SVGEGT. The CDR3 has 15 amino acids. V lost 5 bases to trimming and J lost 0 bases; unmatched junction nucleotides: 6. The CDR3 loop reads CASSRDRVANYGYTF. The CDR3 bases are TGTGCCAGCAGTCGCGACAGGGTGGCTAACTATGGCTACACCTTC.